This T cell receptor beta chain originates from a study of OX40 agonist ivuxolimab in advanced cancers. Study-wide context: Head and neck, renal cell, melanoma or hepatocellular carcinoma were the cancers that dose-escalation patients had. Broader study findings: Expanded clones were, on average, more numerous among CD8+ T cells than CD4+. Partial responders dosed at 0.1-3.0 mg/kg displayed clonal expansion ranking among the lowest.

CDR1 and CDR2 from the germline V gene are MRHNA and SNTAGT. The CDR3 has 14 amino acids. V shed 8 bases and J shed 1 base, with 11 bases lying between them. The table lists this clone with a few counts. Its matching antigen is unknown. Blood sampling was done at baseline, cycle 4 day 1, and cycle 7 day 1. Data came from immunoSEQ multiplex PCR; TCRdb stores just in-frame clones and leaves some out. The sample lists under 80,000 clones, approximately 95% seen once, with less than 0.35% in the top ten. V usage is TRBV6-4 and J usage is TRBJ2-2; D gene ambiguous. Material: CD4+ or CD8+ T cells sorted from blood, obtained in a trial of the OX40 agonist ivuxolimab. This clonotype was sampled from an adult with an advanced solid tumor such as melanoma, head and neck, liver or kidney cancer. The CDR3 reads CASQLSLNTGELFF. CDR3 sequence (DNA): TGTGCCAGCCAACTGTCCCTGAACACCGGGGAGCTGTTTTTT.